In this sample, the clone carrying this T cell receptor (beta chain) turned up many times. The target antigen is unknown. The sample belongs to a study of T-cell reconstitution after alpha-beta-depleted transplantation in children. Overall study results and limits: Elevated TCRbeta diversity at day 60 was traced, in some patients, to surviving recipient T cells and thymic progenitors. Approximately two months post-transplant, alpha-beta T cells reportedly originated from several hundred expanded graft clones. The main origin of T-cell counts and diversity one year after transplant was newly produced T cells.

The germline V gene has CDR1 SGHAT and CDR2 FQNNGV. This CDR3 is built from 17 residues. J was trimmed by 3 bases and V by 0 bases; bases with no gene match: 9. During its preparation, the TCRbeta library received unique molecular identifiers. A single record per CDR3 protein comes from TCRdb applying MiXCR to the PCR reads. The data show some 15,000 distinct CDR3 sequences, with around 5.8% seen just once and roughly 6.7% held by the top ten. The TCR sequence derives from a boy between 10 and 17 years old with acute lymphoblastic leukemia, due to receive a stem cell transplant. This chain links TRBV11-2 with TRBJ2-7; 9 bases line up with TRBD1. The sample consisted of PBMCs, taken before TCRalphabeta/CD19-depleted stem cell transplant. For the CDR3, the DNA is TGTGCCAGCAGCTTAGATACTTGGGGACAGGGTCTCTACGAGCAGTACTTC. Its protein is CASSLDTWGQGLYEQYF.